Following are 11 T cell receptor beta chains from one sample sequenced in a study of T cell clusters in autoimmune cytopenias. Multiplex touch-down PCR amplified TRB using TRB-A and TRB-B pools in one tube. TCRdb re-called the multiplex PCR reads and gives one entry per CDR3 protein, without DNA. Its listing shows nearly 15,000 distinct CDR3 sequences. Each sample's input was 200 to 300 ng genomic DNA, roughly 38,000 genome equivalents. The sample was also reused in another study, on T cell repertoires in aging, cancer and after chemotherapy.

The specimen sequenced was peripheral blood. The receptors were gathered from a human donor in good health.

Measured by frequency, this clonotype is medium-sized (0.01 to 0.1%). This rearrangement joins TRBV29-1 to TRBJ2-1; TCRdb selects TRBD1, and the lack of DNA leaves this call unchecked. CDR1 is SQVTM, CDR2 ANQGSEA, per germline. CDR3 length: 14 amino acids. The CDR3 loop is CSVPRAGTSNEQFF.

The chain couples TRBV19 to TRBJ2-1; with no DNA, the TCRdb D assignment of TRBD2 cannot be verified. In germline, CDR1 is LNHDA, CDR2 SQIVND (reference sequence). CDR3 length equals 14 residues. The CDR3: CASTRDYPYNEQFF.

The chain employs TRBV27 and TRBJ1-6; TCRdb names TRBD1, which stays unverified in the absence of DNA. The CDR3 is 14 residues long. The germline V gene encodes CDR1 MNHEY and CDR2 SMNVEV (reference sequence). CDR3 region: CASSSGTANSPLHF.

The chain has TRBV6-1 and TRBJ2-2. Looked up from germline, CDR1 is MNHNS and CDR2 is SASEGT. The CDR3 length is 15 residues. This CDR3 is CASSYTTSGTGELFF.

Considering frequency, this clonotype is medium-sized. The V gene is TRBV11-1, the J gene TRBJ2-1; the D call of TRBD2 rests on TCRdb alone, since no DNA is present to check it. CDR3 length: 17 amino acids. CDR1 SGHAT and CDR2 FQDESV come from the germline V gene (reference sequence). CDR3 sequence: CASSLGRLAPGLNEQFF. Variable domain in full (rest from reference TRBV11-1 and TRBJ2-1): EAEVAQSPRYKITEKSQAVAFWCDPISGHATLYWYRQILGQGPELLVQFQDESVVDDSQLPKDRFSAERLKGVDSTLKIQPAELGDSAMYLCASSLGRLAPGLNEQFFGPGTRLTVL.

This clonotype is identified as medium-sized from frequency. The J gene is TRBJ2-3, the V gene TRBV11-3; the D gene TCRdb calls, TRBD2, cannot be checked with no DNA. Germline CDR1 is SGHNT and CDR2 is YENEEA. The CDR3 is 15 amino acids. The CDR3 loop is CASSLGDYESDTQYF.

This clonotype counts as medium-sized by frequency. The chain employs TRBV29-1 and TRBJ2-3; no DNA is available, so the TRBD2 call from TCRdb remains unchecked. The CDR3 totals 11 residues. From germline, CDR1 is SQVTM and CDR2 ANQGSEA. The CDR3 sequence is CSVESGSTQYF.

The chain has TRBV6-2 or TRBV6-3 and TRBJ2-7; TCRdb outputs TRBD2, but without DNA this stays unchecked. The CDR3 is 14 amino acids. Germline CDR1 MNHEY, CDR2 SVGEGT. This CDR3 is CASSFLAGGYEQYF.

By frequency, this clonotype registers medium-sized. The chain uses TRBV29-1 and TRBJ2-2; TCRdb gives TRBD2 as the D gene, but with no DNA this cannot be confirmed. The CDR3 consists of 14 residues. The V gene's germline CDR1 is SQVTM and CDR2 ANQGSEA. The CDR3 loop is CSVGAGGLTGELFF.

The rearrangement joins TRBV27 to TRBJ2-1; the D gene TCRdb calls, TRBD1, cannot be checked with no DNA. Germline V gene lookup returns CDR1 MNHEY and CDR2 SMNVEV (reference sequence). This CDR3 spans 14 amino acids. CDR3 in amino acids: CASSPPLEPNEQFF.

The chain combines TRBV12-3 or TRBV12-4 with TRBJ2-7; TCRdb returns TRBD2, unconfirmable since there is no DNA. This CDR3 spans 16 amino acids. CDR3 loop: CASSLYTRSSSYEQYF.